This TCR beta chain was recovered during a study of blood T cells in healthy people across ages. With 4 bases clipped from V and 6 bases from J, the junction kept 9 bases outside the gene matches. The germline V gene has CDR1 SGHRS and CDR2 YFSETQ. This CDR3 has 16 residues. The use of a sample-barcoded 5' primer and a J-beta primer mix characterized a second PCR of about 7 to 12 cycles. TCRdb recomputed calls from the 5' RACE reads with MiXCR, one row per CDR3 protein. This table has 1.8 million or so distinct CDR3 sequences, roughly two fifths appearing once. Specimen: blood. This receptor was identified in a human donor in good health. The chain carries TRBV5-1 and TRBJ2-3, with TRBD2 matching over 12 bases. As DNA, the CDR3 is TGCGCCAGCAGCCCCAGGACTAGCGGGGACTATGATACGCAGTATTTT. This encodes CASSPRTSGDYDTQYF. The variable domain in full, completed from reference TRBV5-1 and TRBJ2-3, reads KAGVTQTPRYLIKTRGQQVTLSCSPISGHRSVSWYQQTPGQGLQFLFEYFSETQRNKGNFPGRFSGRQFSNSRSEMNVSTLELGDSALYLCASSPRTSGDYDTQYFGPGTRLTVL.